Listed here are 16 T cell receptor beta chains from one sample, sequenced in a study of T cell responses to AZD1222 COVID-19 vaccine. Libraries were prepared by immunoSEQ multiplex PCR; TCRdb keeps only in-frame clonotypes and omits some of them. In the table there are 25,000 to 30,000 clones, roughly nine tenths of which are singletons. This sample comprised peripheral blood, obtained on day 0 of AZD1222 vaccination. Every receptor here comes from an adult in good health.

The CDR3 loop is CASSVGQGGNQPQHF. CDR3 nucleotide sequence: TGTGCCAGTAGCGTGGGGCAGGGGGGAAATCAGCCCCAGCATTTT. J is TRBJ1-5 and V is TRBV19; 7 nucleotides line up with TRBD1. Unmatched junction bases numbered 9, after V lost 6 bases and J lost 4 bases. Germline V gene lookup returns CDR1 LNHDA and CDR2 SQIVND (reference sequence). The CDR3 covers 15 residues.

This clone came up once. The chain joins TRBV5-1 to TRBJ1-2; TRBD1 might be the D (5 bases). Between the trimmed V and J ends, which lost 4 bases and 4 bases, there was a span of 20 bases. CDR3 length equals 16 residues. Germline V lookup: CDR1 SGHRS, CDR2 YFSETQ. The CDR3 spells CASSEQGAGATYGYTF. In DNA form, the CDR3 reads TGCGCCAGCAGCGAACAAGGGGCCGGAGCGACCTATGGCTACACCTTC. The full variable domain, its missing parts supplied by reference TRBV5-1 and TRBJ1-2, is KAGVTQTPRYLIKTRGQQVTLSCSPISGHRSVSWYQQTPGQGLQFLFEYFSETQRNKGNFPGRFSGRQFSNSRSEMNVSTLELGDSALYLCASSEQGAGATYGYTFGSGTRLTVV.

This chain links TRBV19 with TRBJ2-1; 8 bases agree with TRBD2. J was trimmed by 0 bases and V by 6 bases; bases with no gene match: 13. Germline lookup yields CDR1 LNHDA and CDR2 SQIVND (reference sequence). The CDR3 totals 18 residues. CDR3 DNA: TGTGCCAGTAGGCTCCGCCCGACTAGCGCAACCTCCTACAATGAGCAGTTCTTC. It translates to CASRLRPTSATSYNEQFF. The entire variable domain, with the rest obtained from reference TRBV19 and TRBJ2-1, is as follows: DGGITQSPKYLFRKEGQNVTLSCEQNLNHDAMYWYRQDPGQGLRLIYYSQIVNDFQKGDIAEGYSVSREKKESFPLTVTSAQKNPTAFYLCASRLRPTSATSYNEQFFGPGTRLTVL.

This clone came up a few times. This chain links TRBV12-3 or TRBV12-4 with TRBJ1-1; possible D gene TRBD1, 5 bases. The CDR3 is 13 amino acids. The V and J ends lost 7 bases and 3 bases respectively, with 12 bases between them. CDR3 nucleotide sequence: TGTGCCAGCACCTCGGGGGTCCACACTGAAGCTTTCTTT. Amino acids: CASTSGVHTEAFF.

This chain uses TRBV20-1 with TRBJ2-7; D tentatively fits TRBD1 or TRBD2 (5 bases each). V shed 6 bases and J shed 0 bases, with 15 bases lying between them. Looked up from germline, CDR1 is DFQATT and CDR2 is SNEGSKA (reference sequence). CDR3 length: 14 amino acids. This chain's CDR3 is CSASDWDLSYEQYF. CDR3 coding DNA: TGCAGTGCGAGTGACTGGGACCTCTCCTACGAGCAGTACTTC.

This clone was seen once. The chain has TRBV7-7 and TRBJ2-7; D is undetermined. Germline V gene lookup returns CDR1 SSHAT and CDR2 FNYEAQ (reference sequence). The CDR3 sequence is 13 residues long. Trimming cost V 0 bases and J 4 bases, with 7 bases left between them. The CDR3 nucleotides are TGTGCCAGCAGCTTAGCGGTTGAATACGAGCAGTACTTC. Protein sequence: CASSLAVEYEQYF. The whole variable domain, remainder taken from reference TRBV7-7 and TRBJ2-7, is GAGVSQSPRYKVTKRGQDVTLRCDPISSHATLYWYQQALGQGPEFLTYFNYEAQPDKSGLPSDRFSAERPEGSISTLTIQRTEQRDSAMYRCASSLAVEYEQYFGPGTRLTVT.

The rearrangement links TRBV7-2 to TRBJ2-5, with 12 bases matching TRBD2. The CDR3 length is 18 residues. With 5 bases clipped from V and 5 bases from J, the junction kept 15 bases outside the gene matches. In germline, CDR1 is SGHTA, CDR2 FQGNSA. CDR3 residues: CASSPPRRLAGALETQYF. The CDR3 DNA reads TGTGCCAGCAGCCCCCCCCGGAGACTAGCGGGAGCCTTGGAGACCCAGTACTTC.

CDR3 residues: CASSLIAEGSYEQYF. The CDR3 nucleotides are TGTGCCAGCAGTTTAATAGCGGAGGGATCCTACGAGCAGTACTTC. J is TRBJ2-7 and V is TRBV28, with a weak D call TRBD2 (6 bases). The CDR3 runs 15 residues. Per the germline V gene, CDR1 is MDHEN and CDR2 is SYDVKM. Trimming removed 2 bases from V and 1 base from J, with 12 bases in between. The full variable domain, its missing parts supplied by reference TRBV28 and TRBJ2-7, is DVKVTQSSRYLVKRTGEKVFLECVQDMDHENMFWYRQDPGLGLRLIYFSYDVKMKEKGDIPEGYSVSREKKERFSLILESASTNQTSMYLCASSLIAEGSYEQYFGPGTRLTVT.

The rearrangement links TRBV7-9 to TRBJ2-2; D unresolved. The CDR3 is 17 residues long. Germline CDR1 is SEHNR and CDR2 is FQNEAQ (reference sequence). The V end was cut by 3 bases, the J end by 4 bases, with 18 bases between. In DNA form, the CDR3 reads TGTGCCAGCAGCTTGGTCCCCTCCCTCATTTCCACCGGGGAGCTGTTTTTT. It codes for CASSLVPSLISTGELFF.

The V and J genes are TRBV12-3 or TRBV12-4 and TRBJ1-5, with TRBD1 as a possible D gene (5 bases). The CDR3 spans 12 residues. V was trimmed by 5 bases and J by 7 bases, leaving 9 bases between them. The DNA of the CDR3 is TGTGCCAGCAGTCAGGGTGAACAGCCCCAGCATTTT. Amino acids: CASSQGEQPQHF.

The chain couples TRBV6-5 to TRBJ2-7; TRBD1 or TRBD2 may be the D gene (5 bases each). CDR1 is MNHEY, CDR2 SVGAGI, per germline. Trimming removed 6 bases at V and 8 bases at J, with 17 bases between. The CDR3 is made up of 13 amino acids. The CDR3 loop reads CASSGDLADQQYF. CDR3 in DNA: TGTGCCAGCAGCGGGGACCTGGCTGATCAGCAGTACTTC.

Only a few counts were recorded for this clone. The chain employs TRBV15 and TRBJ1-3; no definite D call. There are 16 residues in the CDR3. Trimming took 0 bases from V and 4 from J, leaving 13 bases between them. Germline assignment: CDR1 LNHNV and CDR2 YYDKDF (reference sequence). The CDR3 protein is CATSRDLPGRGNTIYF. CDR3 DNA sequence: TGTGCCACCAGCAGAGATCTCCCCGGGAGGGGAAACACCATATATTTT.

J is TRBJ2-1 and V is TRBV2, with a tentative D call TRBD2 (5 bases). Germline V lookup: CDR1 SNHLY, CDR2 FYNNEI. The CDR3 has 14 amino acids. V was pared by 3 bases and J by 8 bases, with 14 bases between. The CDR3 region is CASSDRSSFYEQFF. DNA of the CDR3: TGTGCCAGCAGTGATAGGTCTAGCTTCTATGAGCAGTTCTTC.

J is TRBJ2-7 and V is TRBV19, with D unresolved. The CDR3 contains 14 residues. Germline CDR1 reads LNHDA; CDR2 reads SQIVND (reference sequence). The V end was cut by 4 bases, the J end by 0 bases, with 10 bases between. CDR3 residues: CASSRGQSSYEQYF. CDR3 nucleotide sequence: TGTGCCAGTAGTAGGGGTCAGAGCTCCTACGAGCAGTACTTC.

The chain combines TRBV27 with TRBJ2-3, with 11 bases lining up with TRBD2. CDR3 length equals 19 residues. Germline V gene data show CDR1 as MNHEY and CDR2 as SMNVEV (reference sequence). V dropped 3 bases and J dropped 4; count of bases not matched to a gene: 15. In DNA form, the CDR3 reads TGTGCCAGCAGTTTTCGGACGCAGGCGCTAGCGGGAGGTGCAGATACGCAGTATTTT. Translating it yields CASSFRTQALAGGADTQYF.

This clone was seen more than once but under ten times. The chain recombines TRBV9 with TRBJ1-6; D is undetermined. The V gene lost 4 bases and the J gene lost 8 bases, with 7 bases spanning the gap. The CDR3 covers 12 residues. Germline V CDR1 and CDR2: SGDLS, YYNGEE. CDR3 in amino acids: CASSPRDSPLHF. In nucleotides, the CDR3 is TGTGCCAGCAGCCCCCGGGATTCACCCCTCCACTTT. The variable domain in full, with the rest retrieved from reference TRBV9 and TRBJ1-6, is DSGVTQTPKHLITATGQRVTLRCSPRSGDLSVYWYQQSLDQGLQFLIQYYNGEERAKGNILERFSAQQFPDLHSELNLSSLELGDSALYFCASSPRDSPLHFGNGTRLTVT.